The 29 T cell receptor beta chains below come from one sample, sequenced in a study of cytomegalovirus exposure and HLA in healthy donors. PCR used 60 Vbeta primers and 13 Jbeta primers. Profiled with immunoSEQ multiplex PCR; TCRdb holds only in-frame clones, not every one. The repertoire includes approximately 130,000 clones, roughly 79% of them detected once, and over 1.3% sits in the top ten. Sequencing was performed on PBMCs. The receptors come from a woman aged 40 to 50 in good health and CMV-seronegative.

The rearrangement links TRBV6-6 to TRBJ1-2, with no clear D. Trimming pared 0 bases from V and 7 bases from J, leaving 18 bases between. The CDR3 is 16 residues long. CDR1 is MNHNY and CDR2 is SVGAGI in the germline V gene (reference sequence). Written as DNA, the CDR3 is TGTGCCAGCAGTTACTCCCAACCTTCGGTTACCGCTGGCTACACCTTC. The encoded protein is CASSYSQPSVTAGYTF.

The V and J genes are TRBV29-1 and TRBJ1-1; perhaps TRBD1 as D (6 bases). Between the trimmed V and J ends, which lost 7 bases and 1 base, there was a span of 10 bases. The CDR3 is made up of 12 amino acids. CDR1 and CDR2 from the germline V gene are SQVTM and ANQGSEA. Here the CDR3 reads CSGGQKNTEAFF. The CDR3 nucleotides are TGCAGCGGTGGACAGAAGAACACTGAAGCTTTCTTT.

This clone was detected only once. The J gene is TRBJ2-5, the V gene TRBV5-1; D gene ambiguous. The CDR3 extends over 11 amino acids. The germline V gene has CDR1 SGHRS and CDR2 YFSETQ. Deletions cut 5 bases from V and 3 bases from J, with 5 bases between. CDR3 in amino acids: CASRSEETQYF. The CDR3 nucleotides read TGCGCCAGCAGGTCGGAAGAGACCCAGTACTTC. The full variable domain, completed using reference TRBV5-1 and TRBJ2-5, is KAGVTQTPRYLIKTRGQQVTLSCSPISGHRSVSWYQQTPGQGLQFLFEYFSETQRNKGNFPGRFSGRQFSNSRSEMNVSTLELGDSALYLCASRSEETQYFGPGTRLLVL.

The V gene is TRBV27, the J gene TRBJ2-1, with TRBD2 matching over 11 bases. Looked up from germline, CDR1 is MNHEY and CDR2 is SMNVEV (reference sequence). The CDR3 is 15 residues long. V trimming: 5 bases; J trimming: 4 bases; junction bases outside the gene matches: 4. CDR3 DNA: TGTGCCAGCAGTAGACTAGCGGGGTCATACAATGAGCAGTTCTTC. Translating gives CASSRLAGSYNEQFF.

A few counts support this clone. The rearrangement joins TRBV6-1 to TRBJ2-1; a weak D match, TRBD2 (5 bases). Trimming took off 8 bases at V and 1 base at J, with 9 bases between the two ends. The germline gives CDR1 MNHNS, CDR2 SASEGT. CDR3 length: 13 residues. CDR3 in amino acids: CASQDLSYNEQFF. The CDR3 DNA reads as TGTGCCAGCCAGGACTTATCCTACAATGAGCAGTTCTTC.

The chain carries TRBV6-1 and TRBJ2-1; D is perhaps TRBD1 (6 bases). This CDR3 region has 12 residues. The germline V and J ends were trimmed by 2 bases and 8 bases, with 7 bases remaining between them. Germline V lookup: CDR1 MNHNS, CDR2 SASEGT. CDR3 protein: CASSEQGYEQFF. CDR3 DNA: TGTGCCAGCAGTGAACAGGGGTATGAGCAGTTCTTC.

The genes are TRBV6-1 and TRBJ1-1, with D tentatively TRBD1 (5 bases). The V gene's germline CDR1 is MNHNS and CDR2 SASEGT. The CDR3 extends over 15 amino acids. The V end was cut by 2 bases, the J end by 5 bases, with 15 bases between. The CDR3 DNA is TGTGCCAGCAGTGAATTTCCAGGGTTGGGAACTGAAGCTTTCTTT. Translated: CASSEFPGLGTEAFF.

The chain joins TRBV6-5 to TRBJ1-1; 8 nucleotides align to TRBD1. V was pared by 5 bases and J by 1 base, with 6 bases of the junction left unmatched. The CDR3 length is 15 residues. Germline assignment: CDR1 MNHEY and CDR2 SVGAGI. CDR3 nucleotide sequence: TGTGCCAGCAGTCCCAGGGGGCACAGGAACACTGAAGCTTTCTTT. It yields the protein CASSPRGHRNTEAFF.

The V and J genes are TRBV9 and TRBJ2-7; tentative D call: TRBD1 (6 bases). Germline loops: CDR1 SGDLS, CDR2 YYNGEE. V shed 0 bases and J shed 6 bases, with 7 bases lying between them. The CDR3 extends over 12 amino acids. In DNA, the CDR3 is TGTGCCAGCAGCGTAGGGGACACCGAGCAGTACTTC. It translates to CASSVGDTEQYF.

The J gene is TRBJ2-7, the V gene TRBV29-1; 8 bases are a match to TRBD1. CDR1 is SQVTM, CDR2 ANQGSEA, per germline. This CDR3 region has 13 residues. V gave up 6 bases and J gave up 4 bases; unmatched junction bases: 8. CDR3: CSVPGGGQYEQYF. The CDR3 coding sequence is TGCAGCGTGCCAGGGGGCGGCCAGTACGAGCAGTACTTC.

This clone was found a few times. V usage is TRBV7-8 and J usage is TRBJ2-2; TRBD1 might be the D (7 bases). The V gene's germline CDR1 is SGHVS and CDR2 FQNEAQ. This CDR3 region has 15 residues. Trimming removed 6 bases at V and 1 base at J, with 12 bases between. CDR3 in DNA: TGTGCCAGCAGGCGGGACAGCCGGAACACCGGGGAGCTGTTTTTT. It encodes CASRRDSRNTGELFF.

The chain carries TRBV4-3 and TRBJ2-6, with a weak D call TRBD1 (5 bases). Trimming took 0 bases from V and 0 from J, leaving 15 bases between them. The V gene's germline CDR1 is LGHNA and CDR2 YSLEER. The CDR3 runs to 19 residues. The CDR3 DNA follows: TGCGCCAGCAGCCAAGAATCAACGATAGGGGACTCTGGGGCCAACGTCCTGACTTTC. Its protein product is CASSQESTIGDSGANVLTF.

The V call is TRBV5-3, the J call TRBJ2-1; D call uncertain. TRBV5-3 is noted as an ORF with a role that remains uncertain. The CDR3 is 15 amino acids. Between the trimmed V and J ends, which lost 6 bases and 0 bases, there was a span of 13 bases. The CDR3 coding sequence is TGTGCCAGAACACCGTTAGAGAGCTCCTACAATGAGCAGTTCTTC. This translates into CARTPLESSYNEQFF.

This rearrangement joins TRBV10-3 to TRBJ1-3; the match to TRBD1 covers 9 bases. The V gene end was trimmed by 3 bases and the J gene end by 3 bases; junction bases not matched to a gene: 9. The germline V gene encodes CDR1 ENHRY and CDR2 SYGVKD. The CDR3 consists of 17 residues. This CDR3 is CAISDPWTGAFGNTIYF. The CDR3 nucleotides read TGTGCCATCAGTGACCCTTGGACAGGGGCCTTTGGAAACACCATATATTTT.

This sequence joins TRBV4-1 and TRBJ2-7, with D maybe TRBD1 (5 bases). Germline CDR1 is MGHRA and CDR2 is YSYEKL. There are 12 residues in the CDR3. The V gene lost 5 bases and the J gene lost 2 bases, with 7 bases spanning the gap. The CDR3 DNA sequence: TGCGCCAGCAGCGGGGCGACCTACGAGCAGTACTTC. It codes for CASSGATYEQYF.

This rearrangement joins TRBV11-2 to TRBJ1-2; TRBD1 agrees at 10 bases. Per the germline V gene, CDR1 is SGHAT and CDR2 is FQNNGV. The junction had 3 bases not matched to a gene; V was cut back by 4 bases and J by 4 bases. This CDR3 comprises 14 residues. CDR3 coding DNA: TGTGCCAGCAGCTCATGGACAGGGGGCTATGGCTACACCTTC. Its protein is CASSSWTGGYGYTF.

This rearrangement joins TRBV5-1 to TRBJ2-5, with 11 bases fitting TRBD2. Unmatched junction bases numbered 5, after V lost 2 bases and J lost 5 bases. This CDR3 has 15 residues. CDR1 is SGHRS and CDR2 is YFSETQ in the germline V gene. The CDR3 DNA is TGCGCCAGCAGCTTATCCTCTAGCGGGGGGGAGACCCAGTACTTC. This gives the protein CASSLSSSGGETQYF.

This clone was picked up a small number of times. The V and J genes are TRBV20-1 and TRBJ2-7; D might be TRBD2 (5 bases). CDR1 is DFQATT and CDR2 is SNEGSKA in the germline V gene (reference sequence). This CDR3 region has 11 residues. Between the trimmed V and J ends, which lost 4 bases and 2 bases, there was a span of 6 bases. CDR3 loop: CSATGTYEQYF. The CDR3 DNA sequence: TGCAGTGCTACCGGGACCTACGAGCAGTACTTC.

In this sample, this clone turned up a few times. This chain links TRBV19 with TRBJ1-3, with D uncertain. Germline CDR1 is LNHDA and CDR2 is SQIVND (reference sequence). V lost 9 bases to trimming and J lost 0 bases, with 18 bases between them. The length of the CDR3 is 16 residues. The CDR3 spells CASRFMGKSSGNTIYF. As DNA, the CDR3 is TGTGCCAGCCGGTTTATGGGCAAGAGCTCTGGAAACACCATATATTTT. The variable domain in full, with the rest retrieved from reference TRBV19 and TRBJ1-3, is DGGITQSPKYLFRKEGQNVTLSCEQNLNHDAMYWYRQDPGQGLRLIYYSQIVNDFQKGDIAEGYSVSREKKESFPLTVTSAQKNPTAFYLCASRFMGKSSGNTIYFGEGSWLTVV.

This clone was found a few times. V usage is TRBV30 and J usage is TRBJ1-2; TRBD1 matches 11 bases. This CDR3 contains 15 residues. CDR1 is GTSNPN, CDR2 SVGIG, per germline (reference sequence). With 1 base clipped from V and 4 bases from J, the junction kept 5 bases outside the gene matches. The CDR3 DNA sequence: TGTGCCTGGAGTGGGACAGGGGGCTGGCGCTATGGCTACACCTTC. This gives the protein CAWSGTGGWRYGYTF.

The rearrangement joins TRBV19 to TRBJ1-6, with D tentatively TRBD1 (5 bases). The CDR3 is made up of 14 amino acids. V was shortened by 4 bases and J by 6 bases, with 10 bases between the two germline ends. Germline V gene sequence: CDR1 LNHDA, CDR2 SQIVND (reference sequence). CDR3 residues: CASSRQGANSPLHF. The CDR3 DNA sequence: TGTGCCAGTAGTAGGCAGGGCGCTAATTCACCCCTCCACTTT.

The chain combines TRBV7-2 with TRBJ1-5, with 8 bases aligning to TRBD1. CDR3 length: 16 amino acids. V dropped 5 bases and J dropped 0; count of bases not matched to a gene: 6. Germline V gene sequence: CDR1 SGHTA, CDR2 FQGNSA. For the CDR3, the DNA is TGTGCCAGCAGCCCCCAGACAGGGGATAGCAATCAGCCCCAGCATTTT. It is translated as CASSPQTGDSNQPQHF.

The CDR3 sequence: CASSNRVGGYTF. CDR3 DNA: TGTGCCAGCAGCAACAGGGTTGGCGGCTACACCTTC. The chain uses TRBV5-6 and TRBJ1-2, with a tentative D call TRBD1 (6 bases). This CDR3 has 12 amino acids. The germline CDR1 and CDR2 sequences are SGHDT and YYEEEE. V lost 4 bases to trimming and J lost 8 bases, with 12 bases between them. The variable domain in full, completed from reference TRBV5-6 and TRBJ1-2, reads DAGVTQSPTHLIKTRGQQVTLRCSPKSGHDTVSWYQQALGQGPQFIFQYYEEEERQRGNFPDRFSGHQFPNYSSELNVNALLLGDSALYLCASSNRVGGYTFGSGTRLTVV.

The V call is TRBV28, the J call TRBJ2-3; D might be TRBD2 (6 bases). The V gene lost 2 bases and the J gene lost 0 bases, with 15 bases spanning the gap. This CDR3 comprises 17 residues. From germline, CDR1 is MDHEN and CDR2 SYDVKM. The CDR3 loop is CASSLPRGRSSTDTQYF. CDR3 in DNA: TGTGCCAGCAGTTTACCCAGAGGGAGGAGTAGCACAGATACGCAGTATTTT.

The rearrangement joins TRBV29-1 to TRBJ2-7; the D is unclear. The CDR3 length is 13 residues. From germline, CDR1 is SQVTM and CDR2 ANQGSEA. Trimming shortened V by 5 bases and J by 0 bases, and 11 bases separated the two germline ends. The CDR3 spells CSVLTGSSYEQYF. As DNA, the CDR3 is TGCAGCGTTCTGACGGGTAGCTCCTACGAGCAGTACTTC.

This clone came up once. The chain links TRBV2 to TRBJ2-3, with D perhaps matching TRBD1 (5 bases). CDR3 size: 11 residues. Germline CDR1 is SNHLY and CDR2 is FYNNEI. V lost 11 bases to trimming and J lost 1 base, with 7 bases between them. In nucleotides, the CDR3 is TGTGCCCTAGGGGGCACAGATACGCAGTATTTT. This sequence encodes CALGGTDTQYF.

The chain recombines TRBV28 with TRBJ1-3; D unclear. Trimming stripped 5 bases from V and 0 bases from J, with 11 bases between. CDR1 MDHEN and CDR2 SYDVKM come from the germline V gene. This CDR3 spans 15 amino acids. DNA for the CDR3: TGTGCCAGCAGTGCCGAACATAACTCTGGAAACACCATATATTTT. Residues: CASSAEHNSGNTIYF. The whole variable domain, filled in from reference TRBV28 and TRBJ1-3, reads DVKVTQSSRYLVKRTGEKVFLECVQDMDHENMFWYRQDPGLGLRLIYFSYDVKMKEKGDIPEGYSVSREKKERFSLILESASTNQTSMYLCASSAEHNSGNTIYFGEGSWLTVV.

This sequence joins TRBV29-1 and TRBJ1-1; D unclear. The germline CDR1 and CDR2 sequences are SQVTM and ANQGSEA. Trimming stripped 4 bases from V and 3 bases from J, with 15 bases between. The CDR3 extends over 14 amino acids. This CDR3 reads CSVGRSRWDTEAFF. For the CDR3, the DNA is TGCAGCGTTGGCCGGAGCCGCTGGGACACTGAAGCTTTCTTT.

The rearrangement joins TRBV10-3 to TRBJ1-2, with 8 bases identical to TRBD1. Germline-derived CDR1 and CDR2 are ENHRY and SYGVKD. CDR3 length: 15 amino acids. J lost 4 bases, V lost 4 bases, and 8 bases had no gene match. The DNA of the CDR3 is TGTGCCATCAGTGGGATTTCGACAGGGGCCTATGGCTACACCTTC. This translates into CAISGISTGAYGYTF.